This T cell receptor (beta chain) was documented in a study of Graves' ophthalmopathy and Graves' hyperthyroidism. On the study more broadly: Researchers obtained peripheral blood at initial diagnosis, before any treatment had begun.

Moderate-to-severe activity, with CAS ≥3, NOSPECS ≥4 and duration under 3 months, characterized the donors with ophthalmopathy. It was on clinical symptoms, serum thyroxine, TRAb, thyroid ultrasound and orbital computed tomography that diagnosis relied. The V and J ends lost 5 bases and 1 base respectively, with 15 bases between them. The CDR3 is made up of 15 amino acids. Germline V gives CDR1 MNHEY, CDR2 SMNVEV (reference sequence). This clonotype occurred many times. The antigen is unknown. Investigators amplified TCR beta CDR3 regions from RNA transcripts. RT-PCR with HTBI primers came first, then second-round multiplex PCR. In TCRdb, the multiplex PCR reads were re-called with MiXCR into one record per CDR3 protein. The sample lists 200,000 to 250,000 distinct CDR3 sequences; around a fifth were seen once. General study findings and limits: As the model predicted ophthalmopathy progression, it achieved a sensitivity of around 70% and a specificity of about 78%.

The sequenced material came from peripheral blood. This clonotype was obtained from a woman aged 45-59 years with Graves' ophthalmopathy. The chain combines TRBV27 with TRBJ2-7; weak D call: TRBD1 (6 bases). CDR3 protein: CASSKQGMVSYEQYF. CDR3 in DNA: TGTGCCAGCAGTAAACAGGGAATGGTATCCTACGAGCAGTACTTC.